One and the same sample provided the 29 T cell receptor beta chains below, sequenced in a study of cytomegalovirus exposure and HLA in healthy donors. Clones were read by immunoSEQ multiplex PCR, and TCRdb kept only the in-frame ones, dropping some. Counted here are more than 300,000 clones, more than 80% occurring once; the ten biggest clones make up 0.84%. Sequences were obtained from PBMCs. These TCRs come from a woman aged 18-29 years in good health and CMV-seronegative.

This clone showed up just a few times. CDR3 amino acids: CASSVGIGGRGNTEAFF. CDR3 nucleotides: TGTGCCAGCAGCGTAGGTATCGGGGGGCGAGGGAACACTGAAGCTTTCTTT. The chain has TRBV9 and TRBJ1-1; a weak D match, TRBD1 (6 bases). Trimming stripped 0 bases from V and 1 base from J, with 16 bases between. Germline V gene sequence: CDR1 SGDLS, CDR2 YYNGEE. The CDR3 spans 17 residues.

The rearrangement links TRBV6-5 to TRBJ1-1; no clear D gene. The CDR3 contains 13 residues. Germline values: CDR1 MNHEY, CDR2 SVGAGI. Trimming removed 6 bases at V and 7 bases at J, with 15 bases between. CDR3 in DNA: TGTGCCAGCAGCTCGAGGGTGGAAAGTGAAGCTTTCTTT. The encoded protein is CASSSRVESEAFF.

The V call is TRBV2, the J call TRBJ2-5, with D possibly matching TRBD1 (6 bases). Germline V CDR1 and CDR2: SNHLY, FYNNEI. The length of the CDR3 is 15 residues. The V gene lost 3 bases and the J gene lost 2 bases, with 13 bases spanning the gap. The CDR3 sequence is CASSDSGGRQETQYF. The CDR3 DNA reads TGTGCCAGCAGTGATAGTGGGGGCCGGCAAGAGACCCAGTACTTC.

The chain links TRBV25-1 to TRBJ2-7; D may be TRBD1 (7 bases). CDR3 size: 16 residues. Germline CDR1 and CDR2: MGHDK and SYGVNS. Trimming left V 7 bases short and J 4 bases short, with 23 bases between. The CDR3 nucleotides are TGTGCCAGCACCCCACCCGATGGGCAGGGGGGATACGAGCAGTACTTC. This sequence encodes CASTPPDGQGGYEQYF.

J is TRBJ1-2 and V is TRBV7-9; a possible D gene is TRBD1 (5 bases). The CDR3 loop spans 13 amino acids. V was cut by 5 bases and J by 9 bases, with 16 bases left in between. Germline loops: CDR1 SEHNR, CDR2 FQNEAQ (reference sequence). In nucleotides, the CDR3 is TGTGCCAGCAGCCCGACAGACGACTGGAGCTACACCTTC. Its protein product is CASSPTDDWSYTF.

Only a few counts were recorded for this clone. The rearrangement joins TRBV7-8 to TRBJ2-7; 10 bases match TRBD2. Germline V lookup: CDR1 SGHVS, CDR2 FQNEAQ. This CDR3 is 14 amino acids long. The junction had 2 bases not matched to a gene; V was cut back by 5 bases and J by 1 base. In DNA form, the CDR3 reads TGTGCCAGCAGCCGGACTAGCGGTTCCTACGAGCAGTACTTC. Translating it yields CASSRTSGSYEQYF.

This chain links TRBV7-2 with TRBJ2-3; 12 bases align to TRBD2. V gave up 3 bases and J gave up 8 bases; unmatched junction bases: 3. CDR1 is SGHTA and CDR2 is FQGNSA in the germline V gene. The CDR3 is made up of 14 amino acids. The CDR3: CASSLETSGGTQYF. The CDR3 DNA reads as TGTGCCAGCAGCTTGGAGACTAGCGGGGGTACGCAGTATTTT.

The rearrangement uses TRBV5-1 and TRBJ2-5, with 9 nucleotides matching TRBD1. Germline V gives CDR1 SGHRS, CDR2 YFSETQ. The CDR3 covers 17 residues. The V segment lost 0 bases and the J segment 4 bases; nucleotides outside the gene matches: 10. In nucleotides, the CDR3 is TGCGCCAGCAGCTTGGAAGCGGACAGGGGTAGGGGAGAGACCCAGTACTTC. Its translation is CASSLEADRGRGETQYF.

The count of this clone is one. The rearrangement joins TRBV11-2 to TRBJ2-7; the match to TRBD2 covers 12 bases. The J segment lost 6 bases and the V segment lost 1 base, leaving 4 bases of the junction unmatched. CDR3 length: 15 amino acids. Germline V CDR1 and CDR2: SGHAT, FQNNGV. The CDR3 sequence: CASSLGLAGVSEQYF. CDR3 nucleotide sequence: TGTGCCAGCAGCTTAGGACTAGCGGGGGTAAGCGAGCAGTACTTC.

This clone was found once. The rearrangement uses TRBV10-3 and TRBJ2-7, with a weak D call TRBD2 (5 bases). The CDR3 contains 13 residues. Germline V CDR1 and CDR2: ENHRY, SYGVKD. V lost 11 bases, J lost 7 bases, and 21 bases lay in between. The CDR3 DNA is TGTGCCTCCGAGGCGGGCCAGGTAGGGGAGCAGTACTTC. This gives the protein CASEAGQVGEQYF.

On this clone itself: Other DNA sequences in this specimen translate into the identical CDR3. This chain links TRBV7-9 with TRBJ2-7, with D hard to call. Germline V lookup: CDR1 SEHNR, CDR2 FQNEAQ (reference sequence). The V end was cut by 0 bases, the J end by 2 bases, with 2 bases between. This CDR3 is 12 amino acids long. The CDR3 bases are TGTGCCAGCAGCTTAGCTACCTACGAGCAGTACTTC. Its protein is CASSLATYEQYF.

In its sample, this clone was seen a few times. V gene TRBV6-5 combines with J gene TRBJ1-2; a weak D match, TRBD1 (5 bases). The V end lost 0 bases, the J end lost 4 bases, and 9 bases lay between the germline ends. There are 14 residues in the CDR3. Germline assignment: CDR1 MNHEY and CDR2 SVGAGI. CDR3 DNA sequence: TGTGCCAGCAGTTACTCCGGGGGGATCTATGGCTACACCTTC. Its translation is CASSYSGGIYGYTF.

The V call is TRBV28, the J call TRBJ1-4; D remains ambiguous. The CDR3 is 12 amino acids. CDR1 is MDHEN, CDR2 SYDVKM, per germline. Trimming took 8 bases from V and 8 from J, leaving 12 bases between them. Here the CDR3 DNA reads TGTGCCAGCGGTGGAGGGCAGGAAAAACTGTTTTTT. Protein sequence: CASGGGQEKLFF.

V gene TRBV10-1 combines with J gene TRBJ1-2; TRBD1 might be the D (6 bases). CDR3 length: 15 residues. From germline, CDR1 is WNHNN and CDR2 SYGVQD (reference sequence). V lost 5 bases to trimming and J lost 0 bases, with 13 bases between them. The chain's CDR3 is CASSRGGDSNYGYTF. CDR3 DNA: TGCGCCAGCAGTCGAGGGGGGGATTCTAACTATGGCTACACCTTC.

CDR3 bases: TGTGCCAGCAGTTTGGCGGCAACTAATGAAAAACTGTTTTTT. This translates into CASSLAATNEKLFF. The chain employs TRBV27 and TRBJ1-4; D remains ambiguous. The germline V and J ends were trimmed by 3 bases and 0 bases, with 5 bases remaining between them. This CDR3 comprises 14 residues. Germline loops: CDR1 MNHEY, CDR2 SMNVEV (reference sequence).

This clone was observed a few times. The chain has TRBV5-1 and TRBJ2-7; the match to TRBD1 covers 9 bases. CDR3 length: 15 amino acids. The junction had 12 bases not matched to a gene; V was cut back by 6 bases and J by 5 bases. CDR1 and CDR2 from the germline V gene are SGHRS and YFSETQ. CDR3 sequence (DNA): TGCGCCAGCACCATCGGGGGACAGGGATGGGACGAGCAGTACTTC. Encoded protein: CASTIGGQGWDEQYF.

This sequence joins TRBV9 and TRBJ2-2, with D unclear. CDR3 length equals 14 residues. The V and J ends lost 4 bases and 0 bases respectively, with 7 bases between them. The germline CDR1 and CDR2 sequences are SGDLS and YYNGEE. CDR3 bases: TGTGCCAGCAGCAAAACAGCGAACACCGGGGAGCTGTTTTTT. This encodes CASSKTANTGELFF. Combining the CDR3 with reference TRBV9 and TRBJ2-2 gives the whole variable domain DSGVTQTPKHLITATGQRVTLRCSPRSGDLSVYWYQQSLDQGLQFLIQYYNGEERAKGNILERFSAQQFPDLHSELNLSSLELGDSALYFCASSKTANTGELFFGEGSRLTVL.

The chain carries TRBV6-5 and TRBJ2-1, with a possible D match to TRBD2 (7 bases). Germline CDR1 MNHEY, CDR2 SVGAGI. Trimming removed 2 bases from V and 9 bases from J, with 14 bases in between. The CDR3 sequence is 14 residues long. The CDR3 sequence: CASSYVGGHGEQFF. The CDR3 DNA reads TGTGCCAGCAGTTACGTCGGGGGGCATGGTGAGCAGTTCTTC.

Written as DNA, the CDR3 is TGTGCCAGCCGACAGGGGGCGAACACTGAAGCTTTCTTT. This codes for CASRQGANTEAFF. The chain joins TRBV7-9 to TRBJ1-1, with 10 bases aligning to TRBD1. Germline V lookup: CDR1 SEHNR, CDR2 FQNEAQ (reference sequence). The CDR3 is made up of 13 amino acids. J lost 1 base, V lost 8 bases, and 1 base had no gene match.

CDR3 sequence reads: CASSRIGGGRGSGANVLTF. CDR3 nucleotide sequence: TGTGCCAGCAGCAGGATAGGTGGCGGGAGGGGCTCTGGGGCCAACGTCCTGACTTTC. The chain employs TRBV7-2 and TRBJ2-6; 9 nucleotides match TRBD2. Germline V gives CDR1 SGHTA, CDR2 FQGNSA. CDR3 size: 19 residues. The trim removed 5 bases at V and 0 bases at J, leaving 11 bases unmatched.

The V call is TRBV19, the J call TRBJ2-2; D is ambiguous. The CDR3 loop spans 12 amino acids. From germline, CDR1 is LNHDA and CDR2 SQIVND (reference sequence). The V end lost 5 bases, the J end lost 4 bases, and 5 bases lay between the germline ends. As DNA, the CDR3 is TGTGCCAGTAGTTTTCTCACCGGGGAGCTGTTTTTT. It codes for CASSFLTGELFF.

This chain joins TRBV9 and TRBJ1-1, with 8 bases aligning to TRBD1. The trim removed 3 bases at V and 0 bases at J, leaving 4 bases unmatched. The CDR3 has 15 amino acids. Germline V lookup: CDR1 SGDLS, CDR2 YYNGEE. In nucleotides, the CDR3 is TGTGCCAGCAGCGCGAGACAGGGGATGAACACTGAAGCTTTCTTT. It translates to CASSARQGMNTEAFF.

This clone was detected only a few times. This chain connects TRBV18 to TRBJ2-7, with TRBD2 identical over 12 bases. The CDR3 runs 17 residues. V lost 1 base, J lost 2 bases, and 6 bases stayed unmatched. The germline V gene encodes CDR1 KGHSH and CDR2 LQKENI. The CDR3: CASSPQGRLAGAYEQYF. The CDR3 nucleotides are TGTGCCAGCTCACCACAAGGTCGACTAGCGGGGGCCTACGAGCAGTACTTC.

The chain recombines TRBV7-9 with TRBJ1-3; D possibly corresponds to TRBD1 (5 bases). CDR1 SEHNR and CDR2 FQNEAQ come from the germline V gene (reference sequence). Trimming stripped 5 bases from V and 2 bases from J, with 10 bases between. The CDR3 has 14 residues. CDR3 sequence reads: CASSDRGAGNTIYF. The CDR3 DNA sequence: TGTGCCAGCAGCGACAGAGGCGCTGGAAACACCATATATTTT.

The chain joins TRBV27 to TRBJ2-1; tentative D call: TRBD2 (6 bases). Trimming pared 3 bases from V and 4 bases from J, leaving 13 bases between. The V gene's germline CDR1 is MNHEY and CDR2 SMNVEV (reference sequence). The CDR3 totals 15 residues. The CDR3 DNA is TGTGCCAGCAGTTTTGGCGGGATCAGATACAATGAGCAGTTCTTC. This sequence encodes CASSFGGIRYNEQFF.

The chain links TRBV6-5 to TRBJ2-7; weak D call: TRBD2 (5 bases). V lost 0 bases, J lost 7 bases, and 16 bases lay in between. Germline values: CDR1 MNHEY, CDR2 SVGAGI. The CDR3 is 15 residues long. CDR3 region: CASSYSIGGPVEQYF. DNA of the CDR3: TGTGCCAGCAGTTACTCAATCGGAGGTCCCGTGGAGCAGTACTTC.

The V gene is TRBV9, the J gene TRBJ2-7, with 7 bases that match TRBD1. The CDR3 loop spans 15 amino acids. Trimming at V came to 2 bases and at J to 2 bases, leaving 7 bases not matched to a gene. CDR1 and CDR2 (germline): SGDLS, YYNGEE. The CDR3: CASSVSGTEPYEQYF. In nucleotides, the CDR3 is TGTGCCAGCAGCGTCTCTGGGACAGAACCCTACGAGCAGTACTTC. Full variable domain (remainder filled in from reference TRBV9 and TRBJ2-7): DSGVTQTPKHLITATGQRVTLRCSPRSGDLSVYWYQQSLDQGLQFLIQYYNGEERAKGNILERFSAQQFPDLHSELNLSSLELGDSALYFCASSVSGTEPYEQYFGPGTRLTVT.

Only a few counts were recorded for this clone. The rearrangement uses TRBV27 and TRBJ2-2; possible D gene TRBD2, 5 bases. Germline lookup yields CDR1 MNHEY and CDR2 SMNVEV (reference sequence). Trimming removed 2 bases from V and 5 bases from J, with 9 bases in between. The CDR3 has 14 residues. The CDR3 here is CASSLATTTGELFF. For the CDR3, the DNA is TGTGCCAGCAGTTTAGCGACTACAACCGGGGAGCTGTTTTTT.

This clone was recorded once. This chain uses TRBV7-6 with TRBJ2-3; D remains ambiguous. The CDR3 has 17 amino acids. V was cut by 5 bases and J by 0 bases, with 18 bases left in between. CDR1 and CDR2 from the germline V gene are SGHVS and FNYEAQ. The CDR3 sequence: CASSVIQVGASTDTQYF. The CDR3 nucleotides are TGTGCCAGCAGCGTAATTCAGGTCGGCGCCAGCACAGATACGCAGTATTTT.